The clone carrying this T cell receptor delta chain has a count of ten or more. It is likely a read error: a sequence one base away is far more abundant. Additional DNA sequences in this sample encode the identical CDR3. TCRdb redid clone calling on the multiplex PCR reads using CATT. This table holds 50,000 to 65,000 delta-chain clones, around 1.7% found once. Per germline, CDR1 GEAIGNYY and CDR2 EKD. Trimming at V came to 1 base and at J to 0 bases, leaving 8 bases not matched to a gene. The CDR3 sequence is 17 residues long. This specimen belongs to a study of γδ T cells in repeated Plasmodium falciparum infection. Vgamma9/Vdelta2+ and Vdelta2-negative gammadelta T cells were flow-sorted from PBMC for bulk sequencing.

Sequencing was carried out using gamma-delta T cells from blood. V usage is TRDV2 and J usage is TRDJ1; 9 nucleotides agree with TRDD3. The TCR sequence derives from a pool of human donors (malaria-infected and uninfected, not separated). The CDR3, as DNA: TGTGCCTGTGACACTTTACTGGGGGACCCATACACCGATAAACTCATCTTT. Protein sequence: CACDTLLGDPYTDKLIF.